This T cell receptor beta chain was recorded in a study of T cells expressing NK-cell markers. As for the study in general: HCMV seropositivity marked most of the eight sequenced donors; one was seronegative. Findings and limits, study-wide: Roughly six donors carried dominant NKG2C+ clonotypes that made up roughly 1.0-8% of their CD8+ T cells.

For this clonotype: The antigen is unknown.

TCRdb re-called the 5' RACE reads; one entry per CDR3 protein, DNA not given. Here the sample table reports around 550,000 distinct CDR3 sequences. This CDR3 contains 13 residues. From germline, CDR1 is MNHEY and CDR2 SMNVEV (reference sequence). This sequence was found in a young man in good health. Sequenced material: blood T cells: a sorted CD56 or NKG2C T cell subset, CD4+ or CD8+ T cells, or bulk PBMC T cells (not recorded which). V usage is TRBV27 and J usage is TRBJ2-3. The CDR3 sequence: CASRELGTDTLYF.